This T cell receptor beta chain came from a study of identical twins. As regards this clonotype: Because it lacks the conserved phenylalanine or tryptophan at the end, this CDR3 is likely a read error.

TCRdb re-called the 5' RACE reads with MiXCR, one entry per CDR3 protein. The sample carries just under 650,000 distinct CDR3 sequences, roughly 7.1% recorded once. From germline, CDR1 is SGHKS and CDR2 YYEKEE (reference sequence). The CDR3 is 17 residues long. The V end lost 2 bases, the J end lost 0 bases, and 14 bases lay between the germline ends. Separately, the same data were catalogued under a study of yellow fever vaccine responses in identical twins.

J is TRBJ2-2 and V is TRBV5-5; perhaps TRBD2 as D (7 bases). This clonotype originated in a young woman in good health. What was sequenced was PBMCs. CDR3 region: CASSFSGGGANTGELFY. The CDR3 coding sequence is TGTGCCAGCAGCTTTTCGGGCGGGGGCGCGAACACCGGGGAGCTGTTTTAT.